Listed below are T cell receptor beta chains from one sample, sequenced in a study of PD-1 blockade in classical Hodgkin lymphoma. Produced via immunoSEQ multiplex PCR; TCRdb's table is partial and in-frame only. The sample carries tens of thousands of clones, over 75% recorded once. The specimen was peripheral blood mononuclear cells (PBMCs), collected before the fourth cycle of nivolumab. The receptors here all came from a human donor with classical Hodgkin lymphoma. Both conserved end residues are part of each CDR3. The size entry is marked missing in some rows and otherwise reads once, few, many or a size class.

J: TRBJ2-7; size: -; V: TRBV12-2; CDR3: CASRLKRMDPLSYEQYF
J: TRBJ2-7; size: -; V: TRBV30; CDR3: CAWSVPGAYEQYF
J: TRBJ2-5; size: -; V: TRBV7-3; CDR3: CASSLWGTAMETQYF
J: TRBJ2-1; size: once; V: TRBV19; CDR3: CASSTVISTGGEQFF
J: TRBJ2-1; size: -; V: TRBV6-1; CDR3: CASRNPSGGYNEQFF
J: TRBJ2-7; size: -; V: TRBV2; CDR3: CASSVRTNEQYF
J: TRBJ2-7; size: -; V: TRBV9; CDR3: CASSVGSRLGYEQYF
J: TRBJ2-7; size: -; V: TRBV9; CDR3: CASSYSGDEQYF
J: TRBJ2-2; size: -; V: TRBV27; CDR3: CASSPPGLVPGELFF
J: TRBJ2-2; size: -; V: TRBV5-1; CDR3: CAGRTGNTGELFF
J: TRBJ2-1; size: -; V: TRBV2; CDR3: CASSVGARSAAYNEQFF
J: TRBJ1-4; size: -; V: TRBV30; CDR3: CAWSRDRLQITNEKLFF
J: TRBJ2-4; size: -; V: TRBV7-6; CDR3: CASSLAQGNNIQYF
J: TRBJ1-2; size: few; V: TRBV5-8; CDR3: CASSLKWVGYTF
J: TRBJ2-1; size: -; V: TRBV7-6; CDR3: CASSLDRQPSYNEQFF
J: TRBJ1-5; size: -; V: TRBV7-8; CDR3: CASSLEPGQPQHF
J: TRBJ1-2; size: -; V: TRBV4-3; CDR3: CASSERQGEYGYTF
J: TRBJ2-7; size: -; V: TRBV4-2; CDR3: CASSHPSGGSYEQYF
J: TRBJ2-1; size: -; V: TRBV15; CDR3: CATSVGPIYNEQFF
J: TRBJ1-6; size: few; V: TRBV27; CDR3: CASSWTGNNSPLHF
J: TRBJ2-3; size: -; V: TRBV15; CDR3: CATSRHLDGTDTQYF
J: TRBJ1-5; size: few; V: TRBV7-9; CDR3: CASSLKTALEGNQPQHF
J: TRBJ2-3; size: -; V: TRBV19; CDR3: CASRETSTDTQYF
J: TRBJ2-4; size: -; V: TRBV21-1; CDR3: CASSPRTGLGIGGCLAKNIQYF
J: TRBJ1-4; size: -; V: TRBV30; CDR3: CAWSLDSNEKLFF